The present TCR beta chain was sequenced within a study of T-cell reconstitution after alpha-beta-depleted transplantation in children. This clonotype was recorded at least ten times. Its antigen is not identified. Researchers prepared the TCRbeta library using unique molecular identifiers, the study reports. TCRdb fed the PCR reads into MiXCR, producing one record per CDR3 protein. Of about 500,000 distinct CDR3 sequences in the sample, more than 9.5% are singletons; the top ten hold approximately 14%. Whole-study results and caveats: Reportedly, only several hundred clones from non-depleted graft cells drove alpha-beta T-cell counts at about two months. Some patients' high day-60 TCRbeta diversity was attributed to recipient cells surviving conditioning. Most T-cell counts and diversity one year after the transplant came from T cells that were newly produced.

The CDR3 runs to 16 residues. Trimming removed 5 bases from V and 2 bases from J, with 16 bases in between. Germline V gene lookup returns CDR1 MDHEN and CDR2 SYDVKM. The TCR was taken from a female patient aged 2-10 years who had a stem cell transplant for aplastic anemia, so the T cells may come from the graft donor. The sample here was PBMCs, mostly from graft donor cells, taken 180 days after TCRalphabeta/CD19-depleted stem cell transplant. This chain joins TRBV28 and TRBJ2-1; a possible D gene is TRBD2 (6 bases). In nucleotides, the CDR3 is TGTGCCAGCAGTCCATGGGGGGAGAAGCCCTACAATGAGCAGTTCTTC. Amino acid sequence: CASSPWGEKPYNEQFF.